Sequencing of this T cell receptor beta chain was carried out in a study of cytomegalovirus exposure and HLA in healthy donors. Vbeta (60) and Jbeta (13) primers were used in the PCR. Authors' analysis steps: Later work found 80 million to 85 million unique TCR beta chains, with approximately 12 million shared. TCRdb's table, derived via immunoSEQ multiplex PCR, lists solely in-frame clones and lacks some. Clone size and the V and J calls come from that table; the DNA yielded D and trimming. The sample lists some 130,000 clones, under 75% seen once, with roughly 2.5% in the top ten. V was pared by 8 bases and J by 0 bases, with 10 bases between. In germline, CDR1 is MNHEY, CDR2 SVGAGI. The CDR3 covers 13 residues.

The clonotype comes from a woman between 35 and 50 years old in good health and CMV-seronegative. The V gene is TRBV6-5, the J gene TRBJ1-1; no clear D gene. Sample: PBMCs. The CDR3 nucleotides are TGTGCCAGCTGGAACGGGATGAACACTGAAGCTTTCTTT. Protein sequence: CASWNGMNTEAFF.